This TCR beta chain is drawn from a study of blood T cells in healthy people across ages. Findings and limits, study-wide: More naive CD4+ cells and higher diversity marked long-lived donors relative to aged donors.

The sample holds a few counts of this clonotype. Its antigen is unidentified. The CDR3 contains 15 residues. Deletions cut 1 base from V and 5 bases from J, with 16 bases between. Germline values: CDR1 SGHRS, CDR2 YFSETQ. A J-beta primer mix and a sample-barcoded 5' primer were used in a second PCR of about 7 to 12 cycles. One entry per CDR3 protein results from TCRdb running MiXCR on the 5' RACE reads. The table has 1.5 million to 2 million distinct CDR3 sequences, 30% to 40% seen once. The sample consisted of blood. V gene TRBV5-1 combines with J gene TRBJ2-7; perhaps D is TRBD1 or TRBD2 (6 bases each). This TCR derives from a human donor in good health. CDR3 region: CASSLFGGGRDEQYF. The CDR3 nucleotides are TGCGCCAGCAGCTTGTTTGGAGGGGGTAGGGACGAGCAGTACTTC.